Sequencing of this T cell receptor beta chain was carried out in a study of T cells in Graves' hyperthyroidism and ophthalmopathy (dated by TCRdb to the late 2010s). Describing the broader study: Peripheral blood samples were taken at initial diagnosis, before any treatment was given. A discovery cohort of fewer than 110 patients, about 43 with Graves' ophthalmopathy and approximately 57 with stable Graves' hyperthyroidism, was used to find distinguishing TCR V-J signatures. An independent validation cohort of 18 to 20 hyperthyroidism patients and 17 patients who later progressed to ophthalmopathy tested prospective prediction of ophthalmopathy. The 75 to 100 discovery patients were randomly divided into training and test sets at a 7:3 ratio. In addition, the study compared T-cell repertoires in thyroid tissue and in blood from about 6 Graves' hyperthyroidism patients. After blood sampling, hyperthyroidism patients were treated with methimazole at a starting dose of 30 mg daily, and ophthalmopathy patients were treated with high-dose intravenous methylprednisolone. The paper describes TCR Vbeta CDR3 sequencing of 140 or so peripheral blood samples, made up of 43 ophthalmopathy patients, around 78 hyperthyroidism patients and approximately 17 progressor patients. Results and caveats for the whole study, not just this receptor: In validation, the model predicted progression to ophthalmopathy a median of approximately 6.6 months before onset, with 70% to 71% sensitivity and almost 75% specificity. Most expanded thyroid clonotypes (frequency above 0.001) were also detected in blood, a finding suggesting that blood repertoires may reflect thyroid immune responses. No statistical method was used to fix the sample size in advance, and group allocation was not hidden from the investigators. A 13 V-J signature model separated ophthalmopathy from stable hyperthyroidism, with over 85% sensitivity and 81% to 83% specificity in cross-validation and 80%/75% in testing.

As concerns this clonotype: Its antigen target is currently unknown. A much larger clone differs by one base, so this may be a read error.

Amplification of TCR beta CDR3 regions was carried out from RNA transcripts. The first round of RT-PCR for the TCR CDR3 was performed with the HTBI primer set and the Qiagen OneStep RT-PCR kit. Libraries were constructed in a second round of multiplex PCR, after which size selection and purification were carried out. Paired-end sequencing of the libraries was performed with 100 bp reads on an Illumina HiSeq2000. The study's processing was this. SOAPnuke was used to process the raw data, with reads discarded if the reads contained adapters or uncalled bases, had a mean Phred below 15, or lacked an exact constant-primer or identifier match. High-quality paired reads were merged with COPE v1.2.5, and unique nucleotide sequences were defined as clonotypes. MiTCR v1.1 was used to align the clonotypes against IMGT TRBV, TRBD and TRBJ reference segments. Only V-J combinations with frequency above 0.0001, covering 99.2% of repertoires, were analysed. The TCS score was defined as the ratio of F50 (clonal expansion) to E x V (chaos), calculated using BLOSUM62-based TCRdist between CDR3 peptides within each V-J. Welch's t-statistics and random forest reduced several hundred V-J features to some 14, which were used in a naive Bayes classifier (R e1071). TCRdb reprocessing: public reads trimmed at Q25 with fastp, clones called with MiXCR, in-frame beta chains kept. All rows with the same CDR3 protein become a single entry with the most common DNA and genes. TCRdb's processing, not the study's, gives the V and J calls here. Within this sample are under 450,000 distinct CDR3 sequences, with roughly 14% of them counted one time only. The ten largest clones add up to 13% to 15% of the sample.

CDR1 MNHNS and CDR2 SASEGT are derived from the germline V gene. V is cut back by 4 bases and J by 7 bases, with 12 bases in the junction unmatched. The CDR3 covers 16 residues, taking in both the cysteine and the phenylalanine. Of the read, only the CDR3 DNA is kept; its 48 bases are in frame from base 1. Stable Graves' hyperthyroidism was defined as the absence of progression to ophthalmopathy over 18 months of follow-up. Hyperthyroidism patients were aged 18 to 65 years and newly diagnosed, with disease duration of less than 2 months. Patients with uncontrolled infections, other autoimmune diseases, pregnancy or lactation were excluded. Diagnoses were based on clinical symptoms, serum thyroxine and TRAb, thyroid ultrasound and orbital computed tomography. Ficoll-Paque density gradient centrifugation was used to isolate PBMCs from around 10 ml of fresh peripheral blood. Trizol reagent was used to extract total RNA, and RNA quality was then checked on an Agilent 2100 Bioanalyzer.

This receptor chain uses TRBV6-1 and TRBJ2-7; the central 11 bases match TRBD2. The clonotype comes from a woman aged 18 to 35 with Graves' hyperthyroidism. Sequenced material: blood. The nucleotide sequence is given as TGTGCCAGCAGTGCCTTGACTAGCGGGGCATACAATGAGCAGTACTTC. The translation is CASSALTSGAYNEQYF.